Below are 18 T cell receptor beta chains sequenced from a single sample in a study of regulatory T cells in long-lasting Graves disease. Stated time point: newly diagnosed GD, antithyroid drugs for less than 3 months. There was RNA extracted from PBMCs, and the TCR library was made from it. Both iRepertoire HTBI primers and Arm-PCR of CDR3 regions were used to build the TCR beta libraries. TCRdb fed the multiplex PCR reads into MiXCR, producing one record per CDR3 protein. The sample has 300,000 to 400,000 distinct CDR3 sequences; approximately 15% are singletons. These records were also assigned to another study, of T cells in Graves' hyperthyroidism and ophthalmopathy.

The sequencing used peripheral blood mononuclear cells (PBMCs), collected at new diagnosis, from a patient treated with antithyroid drugs. Receptor source: a man aged 35 to 55 with Graves disease.

This clonotype was counted between two and nine times. V and J are TRBV5-1 and TRBJ2-5; D tentatively fits TRBD1 or TRBD2 (5 bases each). Trimming stripped 2 bases from V and 10 bases from J, with 15 bases between. Germline V gene sequence: CDR1 SGHRS, CDR2 YFSETQ. The CDR3 runs 13 residues. The CDR3 bases are TGCGCCAGCAGCTTTGAGGGGATGGTCGACCAGTACTTC. It translates to CASSFEGMVDQYF.

In this sample, this clonotype turned up many times. The rearrangement links TRBV5-1 to TRBJ2-1; 7 bases match TRBD2. V lost 4 bases, J lost 4 bases, and 11 bases stayed unmatched. This CDR3 has 16 residues. The germline gives CDR1 SGHRS, CDR2 YFSETQ. The CDR3 region is CASSSYGAGLYNEQFF. DNA for the CDR3: TGCGCCAGCAGCAGTTACGGAGCGGGACTTTACAATGAGCAGTTCTTC. Complete variable domain (other parts from reference TRBV5-1 and TRBJ2-1): KAGVTQTPRYLIKTRGQQVTLSCSPISGHRSVSWYQQTPGQGLQFLFEYFSETQRNKGNFPGRFSGRQFSNSRSEMNVSTLELGDSALYLCASSSYGAGLYNEQFFGPGTRLTVL.

Comment on this clonotype: With a much larger clone just one base away, this may be a read error. The J gene is TRBJ2-5, the V gene TRBV7-6; D unclear. The CDR3 runs 14 residues. Germline lookup yields CDR1 SGHVS and CDR2 FNYEAQ. V was cut by 5 bases and J by 1 base, with 11 bases left in between. The CDR3 DNA reads TGTGCCAGCAGCCCCACGCACCTCCAAGAGACCCAGTACTTC. Amino acid sequence: CASSPTHLQETQYF.

This clonotype was observed a handful of times. A clone one base away is much larger, so this may be a read error. The rearrangement uses TRBV7-9 and TRBJ2-3, with D tentatively TRBD2 (6 bases). The CDR3 runs 14 residues. Germline V CDR1 and CDR2: SEHNR, FQNEAQ (reference sequence). The CDR3 DNA follows: TGTGCCGGCAGCTTCGGGACTCACACAGATACGCAGTATTTT. This gives the protein CAGSFGTHTDTQYF.

This clonotype appeared many times. The chain recombines TRBV18 with TRBJ2-5; maybe TRBD1 (5 bases). Per germline, CDR1 KGHSH and CDR2 LQKENI. V lost 2 bases and J 5 bases, leaving 15 bases between the germline ends. CDR3 length: 15 residues. CDR3 sequence reads: CASSPMADSRETQYF. CDR3 DNA sequence: TGTGCCAGCTCACCAATGGCCGACAGTCGGGAGACCCAGTACTTC.

V is TRBV12-5 and J is TRBJ2-1; tentatively, D is TRBD2 (5 bases). Germline CDR1 LGHNT, CDR2 FRNRAP. V was trimmed by 2 bases and J by 2 bases, leaving 10 bases between them. The CDR3 runs to 15 residues. The chain's CDR3 is CASGLLSGTYNEQFF. The CDR3 nucleotides read TGTGCTAGTGGTTTGTTGTCGGGGACCTACAATGAGCAGTTCTTC.

The table lists this clonotype with many counts. The chain joins TRBV2 to TRBJ1-1, with D unclear. Germline V CDR1 and CDR2: SNHLY, FYNNEI. The CDR3 sequence is 14 residues long. Trimming cost V 4 bases and J 2 bases, with 11 bases left between them. This chain's CDR3 is CASSGLWGNTEAFF. Here the CDR3 DNA reads TGTGCCAGCAGTGGTTTATGGGGAAACACTGAAGCTTTCTTT.

Ten or more counts support this clonotype. This chain connects TRBV30 to TRBJ2-7, with TRBD1 matching 8 bases. This CDR3 has 13 residues. In germline, CDR1 is GTSNPN, CDR2 SVGIG (reference sequence). V lost 5 bases, J lost 2 bases, and 5 bases stayed unmatched. CDR3 region: CAWGTGVAYEQYF. For the CDR3, the DNA is TGTGCCTGGGGGACAGGCGTGGCCTACGAGCAGTACTTC.

There are many counts of this clonotype. The chain combines TRBV3-1 with TRBJ2-3, with D perhaps TRBD2 (5 bases). Trimming pared 4 bases from V and 4 bases from J, leaving 9 bases between. The CDR3 contains 13 residues. Germline V CDR1 and CDR2: LGHDT, YNNKEL (reference sequence). The CDR3 DNA follows: TGTGCCAGCAGCCCCCGGGGAGCAGATACGCAGTATTTT. Protein sequence: CASSPRGADTQYF.

This clonotype was observed many times. This chain connects TRBV18 to TRBJ2-1; 9 bases line up with TRBD1. V trimming: 5 bases; J trimming: 0 bases; junction bases outside the gene matches: 5. Germline V gene sequence: CDR1 KGHSH, CDR2 LQKENI. The CDR3 length is 16 residues. This CDR3 reads CASSSGQGISYNEQFF. DNA for the CDR3: TGTGCCAGCTCATCGGGACAGGGTATCTCCTACAATGAGCAGTTCTTC.

Comment on this clonotype: A much larger clone is a single base away; this may be a read error. The V call is TRBV4-1, the J call TRBJ2-3; D not certain. Looked up from germline, CDR1 is MGHRA and CDR2 is YSYEKL. The CDR3 loop spans 16 amino acids. Trimming stripped 4 bases from V and 0 bases from J, with 14 bases between. CDR3 protein: CASSLGALSSTDTQYF. The CDR3 nucleotides are TGCGCCAGCAGCCTAGGTGCACTATCTAGCACAGATACGCAGTATTTT.

This clonotype was counted only a few times. V is TRBV19 and J is TRBJ2-5; perhaps TRBD2 as D (6 bases). Germline loops: CDR1 LNHDA, CDR2 SQIVND (reference sequence). The CDR3 is 15 residues long. The germline V and J ends were trimmed by 0 bases and 3 bases, with 11 bases remaining between them. The DNA for the CDR3 is TGTGCCAGTAGTATAGAGGGGACGGGGGAAGAGACCCAGTACTTC. It yields the protein CASSIEGTGEETQYF.

This clonotype occurred a few times. This chain connects TRBV11-2 to TRBJ2-4; D perhaps matches TRBD1 (5 bases). Deletions cut 2 bases from V and 0 bases from J, with 14 bases between. The CDR3 contains 17 residues. Germline assignment: CDR1 SGHAT and CDR2 FQNNGV. The CDR3 is CASSLRQTPIAKNIQYF. CDR3 nucleotides: TGTGCCAGCAGCTTACGACAGACTCCTATAGCCAAAAACATTCAGTACTTC.

The chain has TRBV7-2 and TRBJ2-3; 7 bases line up with TRBD1. The CDR3 has 12 residues. The ends lost 5 bases at V and 8 bases at J; junction bases unmatched: 4. In germline, CDR1 is SGHTA, CDR2 FQGNSA. Written as DNA, the CDR3 is TGTGCCAGCAGCAGAAGACAGGGTACGCAGTATTTT. Translated: CASSRRQGTQYF.

The sample holds one count of this clonotype. This sequence joins TRBV28 and TRBJ1-1, with 8 bases lining up with TRBD1. V lost 5 bases, J lost 6 bases, and 11 bases stayed unmatched. Per germline, CDR1 MDHEN and CDR2 SYDVKM. The CDR3 is 15 amino acids. The CDR3 sequence is CASSTGAGGASEAFF. The CDR3 DNA reads as TGTGCCAGCAGTACAGGGGCAGGGGGCGCGTCTGAAGCTTTCTTT.

This clonotype was recorded at least ten times. The V gene is TRBV20-1, the J gene TRBJ2-1, with D uncertain. This CDR3 has 14 residues. V gave up 4 bases and J gave up 0 bases, with 10 bases separating them. Germline V gene sequence: CDR1 DFQATT, CDR2 SNEGSKA (reference sequence). The CDR3 DNA is TGCAGTGCTAAGACATATATCTCCTACAATGAGCAGTTCTTC. Residues: CSAKTYISYNEQFF.

This clonotype was seen many times. The rearrangement uses TRBV14 and TRBJ2-1, with 13 bases fitting TRBD2. There are 16 residues in the CDR3. V gave up 4 bases and J gave up 6 bases; unmatched junction bases: 6. In germline, CDR1 is SGHDN, CDR2 FVKESK. CDR3 in DNA: TGTGCCAGCAGCCCGTGGACTAGCGGGGGAGTCAATGAGCAGTTCTTC. Translation: CASSPWTSGGVNEQFF.

This clonotype has at least ten counts. J is TRBJ1-5 and V is TRBV20-1, with D maybe TRBD1 (5 bases). From germline, CDR1 is DFQATT and CDR2 SNEGSKA (reference sequence). Trimming pared 2 bases from V and 7 bases from J, leaving 9 bases between. This CDR3 comprises 12 residues. The chain's CDR3 is CSARKGQQPQHF. The CDR3 region has the DNA TGCAGTGCTAGAAAGGGGCAGCAGCCCCAGCATTTT.